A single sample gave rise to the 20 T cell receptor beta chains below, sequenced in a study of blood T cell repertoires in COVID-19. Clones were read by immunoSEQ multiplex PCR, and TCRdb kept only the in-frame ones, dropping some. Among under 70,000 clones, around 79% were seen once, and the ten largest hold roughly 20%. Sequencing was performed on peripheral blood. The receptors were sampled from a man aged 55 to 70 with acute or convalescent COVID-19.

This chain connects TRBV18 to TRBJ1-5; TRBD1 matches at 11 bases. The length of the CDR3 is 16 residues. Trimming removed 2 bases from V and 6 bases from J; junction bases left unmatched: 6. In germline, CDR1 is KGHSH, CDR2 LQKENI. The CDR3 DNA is TGTGCCAGCTCACCAGAGGGACAGGGGGTCAGTCAGCCCCAGCATTTT. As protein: CASSPEGQGVSQPQHF.

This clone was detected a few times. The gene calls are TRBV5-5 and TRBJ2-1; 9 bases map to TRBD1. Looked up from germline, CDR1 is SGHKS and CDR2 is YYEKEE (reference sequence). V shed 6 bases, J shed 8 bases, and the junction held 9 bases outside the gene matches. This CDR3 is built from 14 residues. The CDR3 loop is CASIRTGAAYEQFF. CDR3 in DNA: TGTGCCAGCATCCGGACAGGGGCGGCATATGAGCAGTTCTTC. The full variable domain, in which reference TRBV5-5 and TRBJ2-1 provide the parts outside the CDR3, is DAGVTQSPTHLIKTRGQQVTLRCSPISGHKSVSWYQQVLGQGPQFIFQYYEKEERGRGNFPDRFSARQFPNYSSELNVNALLLGDSALYLCASIRTGAAYEQFFGPGTRLTVL.

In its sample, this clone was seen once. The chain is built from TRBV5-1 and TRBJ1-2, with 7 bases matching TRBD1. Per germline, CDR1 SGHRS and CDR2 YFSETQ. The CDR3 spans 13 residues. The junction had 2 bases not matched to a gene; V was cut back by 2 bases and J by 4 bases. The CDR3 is CASSFDRAYGYTF. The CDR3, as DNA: TGCGCCAGCAGCTTTGACAGGGCCTATGGCTACACCTTC.

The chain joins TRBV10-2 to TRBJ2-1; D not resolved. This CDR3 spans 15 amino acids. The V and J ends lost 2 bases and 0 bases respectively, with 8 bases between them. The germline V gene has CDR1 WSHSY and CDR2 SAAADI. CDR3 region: CASSEITSSYNEQFF. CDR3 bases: TGCGCCAGCAGTGAGATCACCAGCTCCTACAATGAGCAGTTCTTC.

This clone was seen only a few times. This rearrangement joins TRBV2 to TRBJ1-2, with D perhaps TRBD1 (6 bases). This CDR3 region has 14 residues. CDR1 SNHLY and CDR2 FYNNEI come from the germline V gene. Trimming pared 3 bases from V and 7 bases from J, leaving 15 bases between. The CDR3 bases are TGTGCCAGCAGTGAGAATCCTTTAGGGGGTGGCTACACCTTC. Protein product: CASSENPLGGGYTF.

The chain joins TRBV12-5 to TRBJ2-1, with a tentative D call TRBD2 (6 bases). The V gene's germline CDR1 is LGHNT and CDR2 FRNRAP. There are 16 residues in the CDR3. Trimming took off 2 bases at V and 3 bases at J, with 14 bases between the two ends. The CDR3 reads CASGLSGTGSYNEQFF. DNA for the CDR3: TGTGCTAGTGGTTTGTCGGGTACCGGGAGCTACAATGAGCAGTTCTTC. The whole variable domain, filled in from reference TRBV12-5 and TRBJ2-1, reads DARVTQTPRHKVTEMGQEVTMRCQPILGHNTVFWYRQTMMQGLELLAYFRNRAPLDDSGMPKDRFSAEMPDATLATLKIQPSEPRDSAVYFCASGLSGTGSYNEQFFGPGTRLTVL.

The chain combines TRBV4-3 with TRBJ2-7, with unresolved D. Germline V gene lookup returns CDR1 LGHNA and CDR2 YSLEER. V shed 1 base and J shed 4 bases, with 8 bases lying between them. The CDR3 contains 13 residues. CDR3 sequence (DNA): TGCGCCAGCAGCCAAGTCTTGAGTTACGAGCAGTACTTC. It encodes CASSQVLSYEQYF.

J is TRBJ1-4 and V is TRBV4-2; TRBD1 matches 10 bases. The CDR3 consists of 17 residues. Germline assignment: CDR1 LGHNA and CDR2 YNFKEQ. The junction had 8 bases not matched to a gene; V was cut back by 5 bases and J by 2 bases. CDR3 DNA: TGTGCCAGCAGCACTGGGACAGGGGTTTCCACTAATGAAAAACTGTTTTTT. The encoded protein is CASSTGTGVSTNEKLFF.

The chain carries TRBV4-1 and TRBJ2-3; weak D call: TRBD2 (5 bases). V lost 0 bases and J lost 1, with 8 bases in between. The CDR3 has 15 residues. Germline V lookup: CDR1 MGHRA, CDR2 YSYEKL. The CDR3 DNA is TGCGCCAGCAGCCAAGACGGACTGCGCACAGATACGCAGTATTTT. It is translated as CASSQDGLRTDTQYF.

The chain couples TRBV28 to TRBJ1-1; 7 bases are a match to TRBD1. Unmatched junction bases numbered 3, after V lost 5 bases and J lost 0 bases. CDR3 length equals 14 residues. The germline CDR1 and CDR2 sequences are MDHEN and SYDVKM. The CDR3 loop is CASSRDRLNTEAFF. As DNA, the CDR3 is TGTGCCAGCAGTAGGGACAGATTGAACACTGAAGCTTTCTTT.

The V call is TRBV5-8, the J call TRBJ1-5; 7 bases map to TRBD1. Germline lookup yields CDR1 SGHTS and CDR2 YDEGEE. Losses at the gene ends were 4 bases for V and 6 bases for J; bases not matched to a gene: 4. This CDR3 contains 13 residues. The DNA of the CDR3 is TGTGCCAGCAGCCGACAGGGAGGTCAGCCCCAGCATTTT. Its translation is CASSRQGGQPQHF.

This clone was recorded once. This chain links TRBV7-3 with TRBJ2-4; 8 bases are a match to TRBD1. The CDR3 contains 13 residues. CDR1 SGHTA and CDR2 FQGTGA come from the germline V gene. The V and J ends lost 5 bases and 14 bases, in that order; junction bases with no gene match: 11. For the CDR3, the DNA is TGTGCCAGCAGCCCTACTGGACAGGGTTCAAAGTACTTC. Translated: CASSPTGQGSKYF. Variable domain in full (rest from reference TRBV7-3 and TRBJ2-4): GAGVSQTPSNKVTEKGKYVELRCDPISGHTALYWYRQSLGQGPEFLIYFQGTGAADDSGLPNDRFFAVRPEGSVSTLKIQRTERGDSAVYLCASSPTGQGSKYFGAGTRLSVL.

CDR3 sequence (DNA): TGTGCCAGCAGTTTAAGGATAGCGAACTATGGCTACACCTTC. Encoded protein: CASSLRIANYGYTF. The V call is TRBV28, the J call TRBJ1-2, with D uncertain. With 2 bases removed from V and 2 bases from J, the gap between germline ends came to 9 bases. CDR1 is MDHEN, CDR2 SYDVKM, per germline. This CDR3 region has 14 residues.

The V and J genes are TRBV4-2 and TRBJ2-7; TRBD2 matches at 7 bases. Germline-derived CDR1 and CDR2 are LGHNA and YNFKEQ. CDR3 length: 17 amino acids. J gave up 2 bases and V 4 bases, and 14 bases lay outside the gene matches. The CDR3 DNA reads TGTGCCAGCAGCCCTACAGGAACTAGCGCCCGTACCTACGAGCAGTACTTC. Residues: CASSPTGTSARTYEQYF.

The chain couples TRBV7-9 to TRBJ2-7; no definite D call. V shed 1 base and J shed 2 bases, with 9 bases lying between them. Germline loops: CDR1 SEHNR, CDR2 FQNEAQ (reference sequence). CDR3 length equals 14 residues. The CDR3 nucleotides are TGTGCCAGCAGCTTAGACGGCAGGACCTACGAGCAGTACTTC. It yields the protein CASSLDGRTYEQYF. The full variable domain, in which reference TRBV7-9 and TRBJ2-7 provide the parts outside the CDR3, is DTGVSQNPRHKITKRGQNVTFRCDPISEHNRLYWYRQTLGQGPEFLTYFQNEAQLEKSRLLSDRFSAERPKGSFSTLEIQRTEQGDSAMYLCASSLDGRTYEQYFGPGTRLTVT.

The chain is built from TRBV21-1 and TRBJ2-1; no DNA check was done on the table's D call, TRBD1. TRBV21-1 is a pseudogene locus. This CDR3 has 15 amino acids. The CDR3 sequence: CASREGGGSYNEQFF. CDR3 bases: TGTGCCAGCAGGGAAGGGGGCGGATCCTACAATGAGCAGTTCTTC.

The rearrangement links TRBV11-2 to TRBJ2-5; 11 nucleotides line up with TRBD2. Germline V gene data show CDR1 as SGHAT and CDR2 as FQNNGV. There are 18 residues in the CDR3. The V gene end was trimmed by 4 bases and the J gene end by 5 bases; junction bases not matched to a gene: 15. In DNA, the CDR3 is TGTGCCAGCAGCTGGGGGACTAGCGGACAGCCCCGGGCGGAGACCCAGTACTTC. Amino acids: CASSWGTSGQPRAETQYF.

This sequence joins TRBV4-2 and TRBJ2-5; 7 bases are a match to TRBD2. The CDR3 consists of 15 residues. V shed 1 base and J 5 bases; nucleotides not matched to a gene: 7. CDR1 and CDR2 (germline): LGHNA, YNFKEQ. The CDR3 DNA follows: TGTGCCAGCAGCCAAGTTGCGGGAGTGAGGGAGACCCAGTACTTC. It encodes CASSQVAGVRETQYF.

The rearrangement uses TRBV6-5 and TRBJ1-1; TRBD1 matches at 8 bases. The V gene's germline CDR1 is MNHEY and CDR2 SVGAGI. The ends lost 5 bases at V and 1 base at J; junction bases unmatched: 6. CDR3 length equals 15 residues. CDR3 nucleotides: TGTGCCAGCAGTCCGGGGACAGGAAAGAACACTGAAGCTTTCTTT. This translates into CASSPGTGKNTEAFF.

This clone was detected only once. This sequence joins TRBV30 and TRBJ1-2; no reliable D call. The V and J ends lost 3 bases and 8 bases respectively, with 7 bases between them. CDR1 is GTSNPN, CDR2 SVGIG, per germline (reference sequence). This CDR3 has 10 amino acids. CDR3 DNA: TGTGCCTGGAGGTATTCGGGCTACACCTTC. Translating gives CAWRYSGYTF.